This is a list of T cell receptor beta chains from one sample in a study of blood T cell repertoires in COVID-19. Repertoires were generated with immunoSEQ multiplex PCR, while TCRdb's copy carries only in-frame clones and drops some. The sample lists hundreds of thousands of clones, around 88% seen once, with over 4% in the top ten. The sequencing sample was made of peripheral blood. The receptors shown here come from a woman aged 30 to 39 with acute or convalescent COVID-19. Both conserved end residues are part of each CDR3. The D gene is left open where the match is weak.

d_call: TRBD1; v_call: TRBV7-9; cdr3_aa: CASSPPTGWDYGYTF
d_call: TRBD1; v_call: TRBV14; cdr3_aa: CASSQNTGIGTGNEKLFF
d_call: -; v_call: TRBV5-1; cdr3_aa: CASSLGGRDQPQHF
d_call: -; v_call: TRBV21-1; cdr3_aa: CASIAGSEQYF
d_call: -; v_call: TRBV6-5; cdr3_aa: CASSFDSQGPQYF
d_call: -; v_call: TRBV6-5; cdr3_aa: CASSYMPGNEQYF
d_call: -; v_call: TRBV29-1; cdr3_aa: CSVDGGTSLNTGELFF
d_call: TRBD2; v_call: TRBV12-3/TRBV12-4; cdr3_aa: CASTLAGGETQYF
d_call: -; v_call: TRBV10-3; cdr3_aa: CAIKIAGAGGYTF
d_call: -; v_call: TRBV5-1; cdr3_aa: CASSVRQDYGYTF
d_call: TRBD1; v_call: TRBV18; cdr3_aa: CASSPPSGQAGHNEKLFF
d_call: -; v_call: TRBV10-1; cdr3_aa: CASTAGVNTEAFF
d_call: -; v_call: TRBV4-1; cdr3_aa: CAPPLWTKGSPLHF
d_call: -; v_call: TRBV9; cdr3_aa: CASSPRDESSDTQYF
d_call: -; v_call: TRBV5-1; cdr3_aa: CASSLGGRGEQADTQYF
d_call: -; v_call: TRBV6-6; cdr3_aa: CASTPLYGAIEQFF
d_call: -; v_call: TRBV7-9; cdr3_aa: CASSLGDRRLTDTQYF
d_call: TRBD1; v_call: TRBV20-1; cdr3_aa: CSASSGQGFDEQYF
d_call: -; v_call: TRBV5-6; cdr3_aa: CASSLFTTRLNSPLHF
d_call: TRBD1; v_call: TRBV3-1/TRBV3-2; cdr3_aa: CASSQAWGQLRNTIYF
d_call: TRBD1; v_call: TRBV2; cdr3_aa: CASSDRQGATQPQHF
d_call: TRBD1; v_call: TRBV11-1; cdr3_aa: CASSFRQGGETQYF
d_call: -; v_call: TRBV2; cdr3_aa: CASANSASGNTIYF
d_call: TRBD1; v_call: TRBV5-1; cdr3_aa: CASSFDRDRLIQYF
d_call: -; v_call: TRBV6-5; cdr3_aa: CASSSSYTNNEQFF
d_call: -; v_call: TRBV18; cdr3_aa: CASSPAGAYTDTQYF
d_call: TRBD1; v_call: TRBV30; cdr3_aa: CAWSVPRQGAGNQPQHF
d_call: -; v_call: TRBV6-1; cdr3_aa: CASSDQGREYRDTQYF
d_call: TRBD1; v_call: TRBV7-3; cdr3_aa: CASSLFRDRGTDTQYF
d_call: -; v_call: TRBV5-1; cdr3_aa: CASSLDRVLNQETQYF
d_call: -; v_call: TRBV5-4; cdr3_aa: CASTEPGLGGYGYTF
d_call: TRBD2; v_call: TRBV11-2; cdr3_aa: CASSLRSAGGEQFF
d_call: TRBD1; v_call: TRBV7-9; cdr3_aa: CASSWTGGQDTQYF
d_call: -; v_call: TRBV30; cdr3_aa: CAWTNRETQYF
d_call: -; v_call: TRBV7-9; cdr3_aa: CASSPTRSGVITEAFF